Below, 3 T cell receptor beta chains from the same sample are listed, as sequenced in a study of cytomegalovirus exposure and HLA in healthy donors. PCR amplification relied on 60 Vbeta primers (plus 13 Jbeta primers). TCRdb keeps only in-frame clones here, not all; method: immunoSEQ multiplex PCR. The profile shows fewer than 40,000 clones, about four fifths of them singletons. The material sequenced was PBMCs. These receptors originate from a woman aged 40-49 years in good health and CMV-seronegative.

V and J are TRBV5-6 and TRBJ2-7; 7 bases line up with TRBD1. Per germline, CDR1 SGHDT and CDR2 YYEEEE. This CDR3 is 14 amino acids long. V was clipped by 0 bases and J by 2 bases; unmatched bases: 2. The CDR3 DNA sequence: TGTGCCAGCAGCTTGGGTACAGGGGCCTACGAGCAGTACTTC. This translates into CASSLGTGAYEQYF.

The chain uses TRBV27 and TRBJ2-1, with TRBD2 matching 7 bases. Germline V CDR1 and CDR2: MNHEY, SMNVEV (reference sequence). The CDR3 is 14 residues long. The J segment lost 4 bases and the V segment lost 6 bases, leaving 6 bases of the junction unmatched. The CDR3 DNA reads TGTGCCAGCAGGATTGCGGGGGAATACAATGAGCAGTTCTTC. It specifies CASRIAGEYNEQFF.

CDR3 protein: CASSLDSSEAFF. The CDR3 region has the DNA TGTGCCAGCAGTCTCGACAGCTCTGAAGCTTTCTTT. The chain uses TRBV2 and TRBJ1-1, with a possible D match to TRBD1 (5 bases). Germline CDR1 and CDR2: SNHLY and FYNNEI. V gave up 5 bases and J gave up 6 bases, with 10 bases separating them. The CDR3 covers 12 residues. The whole variable domain, filled in from reference TRBV2 and TRBJ1-1, reads EPEVTQTPSHQVTQMGQEVILRCVPISNHLYFYWYRQILGQKVEFLVSFYNNEISEKSEIFDDQFSVERPDGSNFTLKIRSTKLEDSAMYFCASSLDSSEAFFGQGTRLTVV.